This TCR beta chain was captured by sequencing in a study of blood T cells in healthy people across ages. Next came a second PCR, run for about 7 to 12 cycles, which used a sample-barcoded 5' primer along with a J-beta primer mix. No fewer than 3 million CDR3-containing paired-end reads came from each sample. TCRdb used MiXCR to reprocess the 5' RACE reads, holding one entry per CDR3 protein. The sample lists about 970,000 distinct CDR3 sequences; 45% to 60% were seen once. Between the trimmed V and J ends, which lost 5 bases and 1 base, there was a span of 11 bases. The CDR3 is 13 residues long. The V gene's germline CDR1 is SQVTM and CDR2 ANQGSEA. Only a few counts were recorded for this clonotype.

This clonotype was sampled from a woman in her sixties in good health. This rearrangement joins TRBV29-1 to TRBJ1-2; D is unclear. Source material: blood. CDR3 in DNA: TGCAGCGTTAAGGAAGGCCTTAACTATGGCTACACCTTC. Translated: CSVKEGLNYGYTF. Full variable domain (missing parts from reference TRBV29-1 and TRBJ1-2): SAVISQKPSRDICQRGTSLTIQCQVDSQVTMMFWYRQQPGQSLTLIATANQGSEATYESGFVIDKFPISRPNLTFSTLTVSNMSPEDSSIYLCSVKEGLNYGYTFGSGTRLTVV.